Shown below are 15 T cell receptor beta chains from a single sample sequenced in a study of T cell responses to AZD1222 COVID-19 vaccine. Clones were sequenced by immunoSEQ multiplex PCR, and TCRdb holds only the in-frame ones, with some missing. The repertoire consists of about 72,000 clones, with roughly 87% occurring once and the leading ten covering 28%. Source: peripheral blood, taken 28 days after the second AZD1222 dose. Every receptor here comes from an adult who received the AZD1222 COVID-19 vaccine.

This chain joins TRBV5-1 and TRBJ2-5; possibly TRBD1 or TRBD2 for D (5 bases each). Germline assignment: CDR1 SGHRS and CDR2 YFSETQ. There are 14 residues in the CDR3. V was trimmed by 4 bases and J by 1 base, leaving 11 bases between them. The CDR3 DNA follows: TGCGCCAGCAGCCTGGGACGGTTCCAAGAGACCCAGTACTTC. Encoded protein: CASSLGRFQETQYF.

The chain links TRBV7-2 to TRBJ2-1; 10 nucleotides line up with TRBD2. Germline V gives CDR1 SGHTA, CDR2 FQGNSA. V lost 1 base, J lost 0 bases, and 3 bases stayed unmatched. The CDR3 runs to 17 residues. CDR3 in amino acids: CASSLVAGGFSYNEQFF. CDR3 DNA sequence: TGTGCCAGCAGCTTAGTAGCGGGGGGCTTCTCCTACAATGAGCAGTTCTTC.

The rearrangement joins TRBV10-3 to TRBJ2-7, with 9 bases fitting TRBD1. V lost 4 bases, J lost 6 bases, and 7 bases stayed unmatched. The germline gives CDR1 ENHRY, CDR2 SYGVKD. The CDR3 sequence is 14 residues long. CDR3 nucleotides: TGTGCCATCAGTGCGGGGACAGGGAGGTCCGAGCAGTACTTC. Residues: CAISAGTGRSEQYF.

The chain uses TRBV15 and TRBJ1-3, with unresolved D. With 0 bases removed from V and 1 base from J, the gap between germline ends came to 7 bases. There are 15 residues in the CDR3. Germline lookup yields CDR1 LNHNV and CDR2 YYDKDF (reference sequence). CDR3 nucleotide sequence: TGTGCCACCAGCAGAGAAGGACGGTCTGGAAACACCATATATTTT. It translates to CATSREGRSGNTIYF.

V gene TRBV7-9 combines with J gene TRBJ2-1; D is uncertain. V lost 0 bases to trimming and J lost 5 bases, with 8 bases between them. The CDR3 has 14 residues. Germline assignment: CDR1 SEHNR and CDR2 FQNEAQ (reference sequence). CDR3 DNA sequence: TGTGCCAGCAGCTTAGCGCTTCTTCACAATGAGCAGTTCTTC. Its protein is CASSLALLHNEQFF. The full variable domain, rest sourced from reference TRBV7-9 and TRBJ2-1, is DTGVSQNPRHKITKRGQNVTFRCDPISEHNRLYWYRQTLGQGPEFLTYFQNEAQLEKSRLLSDRFSAERPKGSFSTLEIQRTEQGDSAMYLCASSLALLHNEQFFGPGTRLTVL.

This chain connects TRBV9 to TRBJ1-1; D is ambiguous. V lost 3 bases to trimming and J lost 7 bases, with 13 bases between them. This CDR3 spans 13 amino acids. Germline V gene sequence: CDR1 SGDLS, CDR2 YYNGEE. The CDR3 DNA follows: TGTGCCAGCAGCGCGTCCCCGACACATGAAGCTTTCTTT. Amino acids: CASSASPTHEAFF.

J is TRBJ2-1 and V is TRBV12-5; 11 positions match TRBD2. J gave up 2 bases and V 5 bases, and 2 bases lay outside the gene matches. There are 15 residues in the CDR3. CDR1 is LGHNT, CDR2 FRNRAP, per germline. DNA for the CDR3: TGTGCTAGTGGTCTTAGCGGGAGGGCCTACAATGAGCAGTTCTTC. The encoded protein is CASGLSGRAYNEQFF.

The CDR3 reads CASSQDQTSGLAKNIQYF. The CDR3 DNA reads as TGTGCCAGCAGCCAAGATCAGACTAGCGGGCTAGCCAAAAACATTCAGTACTTC. The chain combines TRBV3-1 (or the pseudogene TRBV3-2) with TRBJ2-4; TRBD2 agrees at 10 bases. The CDR3 is 18 residues long. Looked up from germline, CDR1 is LGHDT and CDR2 is YNNKEL (reference sequence). Germline trimming cut 0 bases from V and 0 bases from J; bases unmatched to any gene: 5.

This chain links TRBV28 with TRBJ1-2; TRBD1 matches 7 bases. V trimming: 7 bases; J trimming: 4 bases; junction bases outside the gene matches: 9. The germline V gene has CDR1 MDHEN and CDR2 SYDVKM. CDR3 size: 14 residues. The CDR3 DNA is TGTGCCAGCAACAGACAGGGATCGAGCTATGGCTACACCTTC. Amino acids: CASNRQGSSYGYTF.

V gene TRBV15 combines with J gene TRBJ2-3, with 9 positions matching TRBD1. After removal of 2 bases from V and 1 base from J, the junction contained 7 bases not matched to a gene. The CDR3 length is 17 residues. Germline CDR1 LNHNV, CDR2 YYDKDF (reference sequence). The CDR3 region is CATSRQQGAWGTDTQYF. CDR3 DNA: TGTGCCACCAGCAGACAACAGGGGGCGTGGGGCACAGATACGCAGTATTTT. Based on the CDR3 plus reference TRBV15 and TRBJ2-3, the full variable domain is DAMVIQNPRYQVTQFGKPVTLSCSQTLNHNVMYWYQQKSSQAPKLLFHYYDKDFNNEADTPDNFQSRRPNTSFCFLDIRSPGLGDTAMYLCATSRQQGAWGTDTQYFGPGTRLTVL.

The chain couples TRBV15 to TRBJ1-2, with D possibly being TRBD1 (5 bases). V gave up 0 bases and J gave up 4 bases, with 18 bases separating them. CDR1 and CDR2 (germline): LNHNV, YYDKDF (reference sequence). CDR3 length equals 17 residues. This CDR3 reads CATSRERSGAVGYGYTF. CDR3 bases: TGTGCCACCAGCAGAGAGAGGAGTGGGGCCGTGGGCTATGGCTACACCTTC.

The chain links TRBV5-1 to TRBJ2-7; TRBD1 agrees at 12 bases. The CDR3 contains 14 residues. Germline V gene lookup returns CDR1 SGHRS and CDR2 YFSETQ. Trimming cost V 4 bases and J 7 bases; bases outside gene matches: 6. CDR3 coding DNA: TGCGCCAGCAGCCCGAGGGACAGGGGGCGGGAGCAGTACTTC. This codes for CASSPRDRGREQYF.

The rearrangement uses TRBV6-5 and TRBJ2-7; D unclear. In germline, CDR1 is MNHEY, CDR2 SVGAGI. V was cut by 7 bases and J by 2 bases, with 12 bases left in between. This CDR3 spans 13 amino acids. The CDR3 is CASKVDGTYEQYF. In nucleotides, the CDR3 is TGTGCCAGCAAGGTCGACGGTACCTACGAGCAGTACTTC.

The V and J genes are TRBV5-1 and TRBJ2-2, with D possibly matching TRBD2 (5 bases). This CDR3 spans 16 amino acids. Germline V gene sequence: CDR1 SGHRS, CDR2 YFSETQ. V dropped 1 base and J dropped 6 bases, with 16 bases sitting between them. CDR3 loop: CASSLTSQAGAGELFF. The CDR3, as DNA: TGCGCCAGCAGCTTGACCTCGCAGGCCGGGGCCGGGGAGCTGTTTTTT.

This chain connects TRBV7-9 to TRBJ2-3, with D maybe TRBD1 (5 bases). The CDR3 runs to 15 residues. Germline-derived CDR1 and CDR2 are SEHNR and FQNEAQ (reference sequence). V shed 1 base and J shed 2 bases, with 10 bases lying between them. The CDR3 region has the DNA TGTGCCAGCAGCTTAGAGGGCAGGGTCACAGATACGCAGTATTTT. Protein: CASSLEGRVTDTQYF.